This TCR beta chain was profiled in a study of T cells expressing NK-cell markers. CDR1 and CDR2 from the germline V gene are SGHDT and YYEEEE. The CDR3 consists of 17 residues. TCRdb re-called the 5' RACE reads, yielding one record per CDR3 amino acid sequence without DNA. In total, the table holds about 550,000 distinct CDR3 sequences. This sequence joins TRBV5-6 and TRBJ2-4; the D call of TRBD2 rests on TCRdb alone, since no DNA is present to check it. Sample: blood T cells: a sorted CD56 or NKG2C T cell subset, CD4+ or CD8+ T cells, or bulk PBMC T cells (not recorded which). This receptor was identified in a man aged 18 to 29 in good health. CDR3: CASSGPGLDLLIDIQYF.